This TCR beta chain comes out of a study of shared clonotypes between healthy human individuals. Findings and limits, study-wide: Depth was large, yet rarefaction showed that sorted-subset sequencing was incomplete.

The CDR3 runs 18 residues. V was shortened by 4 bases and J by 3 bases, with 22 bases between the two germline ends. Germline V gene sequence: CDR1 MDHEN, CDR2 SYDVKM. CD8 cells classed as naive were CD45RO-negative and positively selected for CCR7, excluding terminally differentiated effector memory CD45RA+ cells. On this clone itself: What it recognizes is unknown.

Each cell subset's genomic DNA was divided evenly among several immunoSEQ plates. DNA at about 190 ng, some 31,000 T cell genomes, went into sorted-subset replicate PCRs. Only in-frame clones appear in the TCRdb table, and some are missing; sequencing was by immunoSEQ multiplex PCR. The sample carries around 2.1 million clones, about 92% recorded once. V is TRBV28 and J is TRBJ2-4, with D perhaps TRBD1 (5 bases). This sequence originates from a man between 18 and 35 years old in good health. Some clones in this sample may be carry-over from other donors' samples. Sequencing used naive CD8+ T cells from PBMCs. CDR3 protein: CASSSPGSLSHYKNIQYF. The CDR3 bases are TGTGCCAGCAGTTCCCCAGGGTCTTTAAGTCACTACAAAAACATTCAGTACTTC.